The rows below give T cell receptor beta chains drawn from one sample of a study of T cell repertoires in cytomegalovirus infection. TCRdb re-called the reads through MiXCR, storing one row per CDR3 protein. Seen here are 800,000 to 950,000 distinct CDR3 sequences, approximately 32% observed once, and the top ten hold over 10%. No cognate antigen is known for these TCRs. This sample comprised cultured CD8+ T cells from PBMCs, obtained from culture after CMV antigen stimulation. Receptor source: a human donor in good health (CMV status not recorded). Some clones in this sample may be carry-over from other donors' samples. The CDR3 runs from the conserved cysteine through the conserved F or W. Fields, in order: clone size, V gene, J gene, CDR3 protein. Some rows have no size entry. The others give once, few or many, or a class for an expanded clone.

few	TRBV12-5	TRBJ1-1	CASGGTENTEAFF
.	TRBV19	TRBJ2-7	CASSTTHRDGDEQYF
few	TRBV7-2	TRBJ1-2	CASSLSGTPDGYTF
few	TRBV12-3/TRBV12-4	TRBJ2-3	CASSSPSSSTDTQYF
few	TRBV19	TRBJ1-5	CASHGTPRNQPQHF
.	TRBV7-9	TRBJ2-7	CASSAPGQGPNEQYF
.	TRBV20-1	TRBJ1-2	CSARVGYGYTF
.	TRBV15	TRBJ2-3	CATSSTRGVTDTQYF
few	TRBV6-1	TRBJ2-5	CASSDITTGGWRETQYF
.	TRBV9	TRBJ1-3	CASSGALTGYGGNTIYF
.	TRBV27	TRBJ2-5	CASSFAGSQTQYF
many	TRBV7-2	TRBJ2-1	CASSLGTAGRGEQFF
.	TRBV19	TRBJ2-7	CASSIEPYSYEQYF
.	TRBV11-3	TRBJ2-6	CASSLWDGSGANVLTF
few	TRBV7-2	TRBJ2-1	CASSLAEGTASYNEQFF
.	TRBV5-1	TRBJ2-1	CASSPVIGISYNEQFF
.	TRBV11-3	TRBJ2-2	CASSPLTGSGTGELFF
many	TRBV7-6	TRBJ1-5	CASSSSPGQPQHF
few	TRBV12-3/TRBV12-4	TRBJ2-1	CATSAEGAVSYNEQFF
few	TRBV28	TRBJ1-1	CASSFIRTTEAFF
.	TRBV14	TRBJ1-1	CASTQQGENTEAFF
once	TRBV27	TRBJ2-3	CASSFLAGGGTDTQYF
.	TRBV6-5	TRBJ2-7	CASSYGTGGAGYEQYF
.	TRBV6-5	TRBJ1-6	CASSLTLGTENSPLHF
.	TRBV3-1	TRBJ2-1	CASSQDHRTVSYNEQFF
few	TRBV6-1	TRBJ2-1	CASSKGLNEQFF
.	TRBV4-1	TRBJ2-3	CASSQIGRGDTDTQYF
many	TRBV7-8	TRBJ1-5	CASSTQGPHQPQHF
.	TRBV28	TRBJ1-5	CASSLERGRYQPQHF
.	TRBV3-1	TRBJ2-2	CASSQERDDRVTGELFF
few	TRBV6-2/TRBV6-3	TRBJ2-5	CASSYFPGEGGETQYF
.	TRBV24-1	TRBJ2-1	CATSDRLAGGPGNEQFF
.	TRBV7-9	TRBJ2-7	CASSLEDPEQYF
few	TRBV27	TRBJ1-5	CASSSSAAADQPQHF
few	TRBV5-6	TRBJ1-1	CASSLEPKGNTEAFF
.	TRBV20-1	TRBJ1-6	CSARDLFSSTVGSPLHF
.	TRBV12-3/TRBV12-4	TRBJ1-1	CASIYPPGTGRTEAFF
.	TRBV5-6	TRBJ2-2	CASSLVVHSTGELFF
few	TRBV7-4	TRBJ2-1	CASKDPYNEQFF
.	TRBV19	TRBJ2-1	CASSIGGDLRNEQFF
.	TRBV4-1	TRBJ1-3	CASSQDREEEGNTIYF
.	TRBV12-3/TRBV12-4	TRBJ2-1	CASRISGNEQFF
.	TRBV10-3	TRBJ2-5	CAISLGLAGEETQYF
.	TRBV5-6	TRBJ1-1	CASSQAVGQYGNTEAFF
few	TRBV29-1	TRBJ2-3	CSVLRSGGPASDTQYF
few	TRBV11-2	TRBJ1-1	CASSPTGNNEAFF
.	TRBV20-1	TRBJ1-5	CSARAGQGWNQPRHF
.	TRBV6-5	TRBJ1-2	CASRGQVGISYGYTF
.	TRBV5-5	TRBJ2-1	CASSVKVAGVVNEQFF
.	TRBV27	TRBJ2-7	CASSLAGTGVSYEQYF
few	TRBV2	TRBJ1-5	CASTLGQGAASNQPQHF
.	TRBV6-2/TRBV6-3	TRBJ2-2	CASSSVAGDVTGELFF
once	TRBV20-1	TRBJ2-5	CSARVWNSGGSQETQYF